Shown below are 15 T cell receptor beta chains from a single sample sequenced in a study of CD8+ T cells in alopecia areata. In each case, RNA was isolated and then reverse transcribed into cDNA as the sequencing template. The protocol was immunoSEQ multiplex PCR, while the TCRdb copy is restricted to in-frame clones and leaves out a portion. The table has roughly 100,000 clones, just over 85% seen once; the top ten hold 11%. The treatment was: oral pan-JAK inhibitor, 5-10 mg twice daily. The specimen was CD8+ T cells sorted from blood, collected around week 34, from a patient treated with tofacitinib. The receptors stem from a human donor with alopecia areata.

The rearrangement links TRBV6-5 to TRBJ1-1; TRBD1 matches at 7 bases. J gave up 8 bases and V 6 bases, and 12 bases lay outside the gene matches. Germline values: CDR1 MNHEY, CDR2 SVGAGI. This CDR3 is 14 amino acids long. Here the CDR3 DNA reads TGTGCCAGCAGCCCTGACAGGGTGTTCTCAGAAGCTTTCTTT. This sequence encodes CASSPDRVFSEAFF.

This sequence joins TRBV29-1 and TRBJ2-1; D is perhaps TRBD2 (6 bases). CDR3 size: 17 residues. V was cut by 0 bases and J by 3 bases, with 18 bases left in between. Looked up from germline, CDR1 is SQVTM and CDR2 is ANQGSEA. Here the CDR3 reads CSVEDIKAADYYNEQFF. CDR3 DNA: TGCAGCGTTGAAGATATCAAAGCAGCGGACTACTACAATGAGCAGTTCTTC.

J is TRBJ2-2 and V is TRBV7-6; 7 bases line up with TRBD1. The CDR3 totals 13 residues. Trimming took 5 bases from V and 6 from J; bases not matched to a gene: 3. Germline V lookup: CDR1 SGHVS, CDR2 FNYEAQ. The CDR3 DNA is TGTGCCAGCAGCCCCCAGGGGGCCGGGGAGCTGTTTTTT. Protein product: CASSPQGAGELFF.

The rearrangement uses TRBV27 and TRBJ2-7, with 7 nucleotides matching TRBD1. The J segment lost 1 base and the V segment lost 8 bases, leaving 8 bases of the junction unmatched. The length of the CDR3 is 14 residues. Germline V gene data show CDR1 as MNHEY and CDR2 as SMNVEV (reference sequence). The DNA for the CDR3 is TGTGCCAGCTGCAGAGCGACAGGGTCCTACGAGCAGTACTTC. Amino acid sequence: CASCRATGSYEQYF.

The chain employs TRBV30 and TRBJ2-2; D remains ambiguous. The germline V and J ends were trimmed by 8 bases and 4 bases, with 11 bases remaining between them. Germline V gene data show CDR1 as GTSNPN and CDR2 as SVGIG (reference sequence). This CDR3 spans 12 amino acids. The CDR3 is CASPGSTGELFF. CDR3 in DNA: TGTGCCAGCCCGGGTAGCACCGGGGAGCTGTTTTTT.

V gene TRBV27 combines with J gene TRBJ1-6, with 9 bases lining up with TRBD1. Germline trimming cut 4 bases from V and 8 bases from J; bases unmatched to any gene: 3. The length of the CDR3 is 14 residues. The germline CDR1 and CDR2 sequences are MNHEY and SMNVEV (reference sequence). The DNA for the CDR3 is TGTGCCAGCAGTTGGGGACAGGGTCATTCACCCCTCCACTTT. Translating it yields CASSWGQGHSPLHF.

This chain uses TRBV5-1 with TRBJ2-7; 11 bases are a match to TRBD2. Germline CDR1 SGHRS, CDR2 YFSETQ. The CDR3 has 13 residues. The V gene end was trimmed by 7 bases and the J gene end by 4 bases; junction bases not matched to a gene: 4. Written as DNA, the CDR3 is TGCGCCAGCGGCCGGACTAGCGGGTACGAGCAGTACTTC. It translates to CASGRTSGYEQYF.

The chain employs TRBV29-1 and TRBJ2-5; D gene uncertain. The J call may be mistaken, given a closer DNA end match to TRBJ2-7. The CDR3 is made up of 13 amino acids. CDR1 SQVTM and CDR2 ANQGSEA come from the germline V gene. CDR3 sequence reads: CSVEAGFSYEQYF. In nucleotides, the CDR3 is TGCAGCGTTGAAGCCGGGTTCTCCTACGAGCAGTACTTC.

The count of this clone is one. The V and J genes are TRBV30 and TRBJ2-5; D unresolved. The DNA end lines up better with TRBJ2-7; the J call may be wrong. The CDR3 runs to 12 residues. Germline CDR1 and CDR2: GTSNPN and SVGIG (reference sequence). CDR3 coding DNA: TGTGCCTGGAGTGTCCCCGCCTACGAGCAGTACTTC. This encodes CAWSVPAYEQYF.

This clone has a handful of counts. The chain carries TRBV6-1 and TRBJ2-1; D call uncertain. The V gene lost 6 bases and the J gene lost 3 bases, with 3 bases spanning the gap. The V gene's germline CDR1 is MNHNS and CDR2 SASEGT. This CDR3 region has 11 residues. The CDR3 DNA reads as TGTGCCAGCAGACTCTACAATGAGCAGTTCTTC. Its translation is CASRLYNEQFF.

This chain links TRBV4-1 with TRBJ2-7; TRBD2 might be the D (5 bases). From germline, CDR1 is MGHRA and CDR2 YSYEKL. The CDR3 runs 13 residues. With 3 bases removed from V and 3 bases from J, the gap between germline ends came to 9 bases. The CDR3 region is CASSQDRDYEQYF. CDR3 nucleotides: TGCGCCAGCAGCCAGGATCGGGACTACGAGCAGTACTTC.

The genes are TRBV28 and TRBJ1-4; D not resolved. V dropped 10 bases and J dropped 8 bases, with 20 bases sitting between them. This CDR3 contains 14 residues. Germline V lookup: CDR1 MDHEN, CDR2 SYDVKM. The CDR3 DNA follows: TGTGCCACCGAAACCCGGGCCGATGACGAAAAACTGTTTTTT. It specifies CATETRADDEKLFF.

This chain joins TRBV7-8 and TRBJ2-3; no clear D. The ends were cut back, 5 bases at V and 2 bases at J, with 11 bases in the middle. This CDR3 spans 14 amino acids. Germline V gives CDR1 SGHVS, CDR2 FQNEAQ. In nucleotides, the CDR3 is TGTGCCAGCAGCCCCGAGACAAACACAGATACGCAGTATTTT. This sequence encodes CASSPETNTDTQYF.

Turning to this clone: Mismatch with germline at one junction end may stem from a read error. The V call is TRBV7-8, the J call TRBJ2-3, with unresolved D. The CDR3 runs to 17 residues. Looked up from germline, CDR1 is SGHVS and CDR2 is FQNEAQ. The CDR3 nucleotides are TGTGCCAGCAGCTTCGACCCGCCGGCCCCGGGTACCGATACGCGGTATTTT. The encoded protein is CASSFDPPAPGTDTRYF.

The chain links TRBV5-4 to TRBJ2-3, with 9 bases fitting TRBD2. The V gene end was trimmed by 5 bases and the J gene end by 5 bases; junction bases not matched to a gene: 9. Germline values: CDR1 SGHNT, CDR2 YYREEE (reference sequence). The CDR3 contains 15 residues. CDR3 sequence (DNA): TGTGCCAGCAGTCACGGACTAGCGAGTGAAGATACGCAGTATTTT. Its translation: CASSHGLASEDTQYF.